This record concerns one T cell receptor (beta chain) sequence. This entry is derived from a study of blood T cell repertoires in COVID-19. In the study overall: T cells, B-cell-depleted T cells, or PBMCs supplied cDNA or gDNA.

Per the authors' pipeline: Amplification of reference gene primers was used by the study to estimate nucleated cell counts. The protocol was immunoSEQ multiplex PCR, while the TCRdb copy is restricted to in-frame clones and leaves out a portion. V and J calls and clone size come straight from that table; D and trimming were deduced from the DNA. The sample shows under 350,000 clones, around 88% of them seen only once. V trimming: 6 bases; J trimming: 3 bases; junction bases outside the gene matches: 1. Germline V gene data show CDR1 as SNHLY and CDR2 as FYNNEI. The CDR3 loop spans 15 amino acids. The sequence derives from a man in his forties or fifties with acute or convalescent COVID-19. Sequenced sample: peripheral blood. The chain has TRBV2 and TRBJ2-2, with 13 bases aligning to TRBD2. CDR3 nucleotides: TGTGCCAGCAGGGGGACTAGCGGGGACACCGGGGAGCTGTTTTTT. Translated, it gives CASRGTSGDTGELFF.